The 22 T cell receptor beta chains below were found in one sample sequenced in a study of T cells expressing NK-cell markers. One entry per CDR3 protein, without DNA, is what TCRdb gives after re-calling the 5' RACE reads. The sample's table shows a few hundred thousand distinct CDR3 sequences. Sequencing was carried out using blood T cells: a sorted CD56 or NKG2C T cell subset, CD4+ or CD8+ T cells, or bulk PBMC T cells (not recorded which). These receptors all come from a man aged 18 to 70 in good health.

The chain has TRBV20-1 and TRBJ2-7. Germline V gene data show CDR1 as DFQATT and CDR2 as SNEGSKA (reference sequence). This CDR3 spans 12 amino acids. The chain's CDR3 is CSARTLGYEQYF.

The chain uses TRBV5-1 and TRBJ2-2. The CDR3 covers 15 residues. CDR1 and CDR2 (germline): SGHRS, YFSETQ. Here the CDR3 reads CASNLDRVNTGELFF.

The V gene is TRBV10-3, the J gene TRBJ2-7; TCRdb outputs TRBD2, but without DNA this stays unchecked. Germline V CDR1 and CDR2: ENHRY, SYGVKD. This CDR3 comprises 14 residues. CDR3 loop: CAISGTQAPYEQYF.

The chain is built from TRBV12-3 or TRBV12-4 and TRBJ1-2; TCRdb outputs TRBD1, but without DNA this stays unchecked. CDR3 length: 15 amino acids. Here the CDR3 reads CASSIRNGDLYGYTF.

V and J are TRBV5-1 and TRBJ2-7; absent DNA, TCRdb's TRBD1 call cannot be checked. This CDR3 comprises 14 residues. From germline, CDR1 is SGHRS and CDR2 YFSETQ. The CDR3 reads CASSKDRVVREQYF. Full variable domain (rest looked up from reference TRBV5-1 and TRBJ2-7): KAGVTQTPRYLIKTRGQQVTLSCSPISGHRSVSWYQQTPGQGLQFLFEYFSETQRNKGNFPGRFSGRQFSNSRSEMNVSTLELGDSALYLCASSKDRVVREQYFGPGTRLTVT.

The genes are TRBV7-2 and TRBJ2-5; with no DNA, the TCRdb D assignment of TRBD1 cannot be verified. Germline V gives CDR1 SGHTA, CDR2 FQGNSA. The CDR3 length is 16 residues. The CDR3 loop is CASSLAGGPYQETQYF.

The genes are TRBV19 and TRBJ2-1; TCRdb reports TRBD1, a call that lacks DNA to check it against. The CDR3 sequence is 17 residues long. Germline loops: CDR1 LNHDA, CDR2 SQIVND (reference sequence). The CDR3 loop is CASRSGQGQGYHNEQFF.

The chain joins TRBV5-6 to TRBJ2-2. This CDR3 spans 15 amino acids. Germline values: CDR1 SGHDT, CDR2 YYEEEE. This CDR3 is CASSLAGKNTGELFF.

The rearrangement links TRBV6-7 to TRBJ2-7; TCRdb's assignment of TRBD2 cannot be checked, as there is no DNA. TRBV6-7 is known as an ORF, though its function is uncertain. CDR3 size: 13 residues. CDR3: CARRTSGEHEQYF.

This sequence joins TRBV6-2 or TRBV6-3 and TRBJ2-7; TCRdb's D call of TRBD1 is untestable without DNA. CDR1 and CDR2 from the germline V gene are MNHEY and SVGEGT. The CDR3 is made up of 16 amino acids. The CDR3 here is CASSREDRGRGHEQYF.

V usage is TRBV6-6 and J usage is TRBJ1-5. The CDR3 is made up of 13 amino acids. Germline CDR1 MNHNY, CDR2 SVGAGI (reference sequence). CDR3 in amino acids: CASIMMVNQPQHF.

The V gene is TRBV11-3, the J gene TRBJ2-3; TCRdb's assignment of TRBD2 cannot be checked, as there is no DNA. The V gene's germline CDR1 is SGHNT and CDR2 YENEEA. The CDR3 length is 14 residues. CDR3 amino acids: CASSLRGGADTQYF.

This clonotype is called medium-sized based on its frequency. The chain is built from TRBV7-2 and TRBJ2-2. Germline V gene lookup returns CDR1 SGHTA and CDR2 FQGNSA. The CDR3 length is 14 residues. The CDR3: CASSLASRGGELFF.

The J gene is TRBJ1-4, the V gene TRBV7-9. The germline gives CDR1 SEHNR, CDR2 FQNEAQ (reference sequence). This CDR3 region has 12 residues. CDR3 residues: CASSRRDEKLFF. The variable domain in full, with the rest retrieved from reference TRBV7-9 and TRBJ1-4, is DTGVSQNPRHKITKRGQNVTFRCDPISEHNRLYWYRQTLGQGPEFLTYFQNEAQLEKSRLLSDRFSAERPKGSFSTLEIQRTEQGDSAMYLCASSRRDEKLFFGSGTQLSVL.

CDR3 sequence: CSARGRLIEKLFF. The chain couples TRBV20-1 to TRBJ1-4; there is no DNA to check the TCRdb D call of TRBD1. The CDR3 length is 13 residues. CDR1 is DFQATT, CDR2 SNEGSKA, per germline (reference sequence).

CDR3 sequence reads: CASSNGTSSTYEQYF. The rearrangement joins TRBV5-1 to TRBJ2-7; the TCRdb D gene call, TRBD2, has no DNA to confirm it. Germline CDR1 SGHRS, CDR2 YFSETQ. CDR3 length: 15 residues.

The V and J genes are TRBV5-1 and TRBJ1-1; TCRdb returns TRBD1, unconfirmable since there is no DNA. The germline V gene has CDR1 SGHRS and CDR2 YFSETQ. The CDR3 runs to 14 residues. CDR3 amino acids: CASSTGHPNTEAFF.

The V gene is TRBV6-1, the J gene TRBJ2-5. Germline V gives CDR1 MNHNS, CDR2 SASEGT. The CDR3 contains 13 residues. The CDR3 here is CASSETTGETQYF.

The chain has TRBV14 and TRBJ2-7; TCRdb returns TRBD1, unconfirmable since there is no DNA. The length of the CDR3 is 15 residues. Looked up from germline, CDR1 is SGHDN and CDR2 is FVKESK. The CDR3: CASSHRGGVWGEQYF.

The chain recombines TRBV18 with TRBJ2-5. CDR3 length equals 15 residues. Germline V lookup: CDR1 KGHSH, CDR2 LQKENI. The CDR3 reads CASSPPSTVEETQYF.

This chain uses TRBV14 with TRBJ1-3. This CDR3 region has 13 residues. Germline assignment: CDR1 SGHDN and CDR2 FVKESK. The CDR3 region is CASSQGTGNTIYF.

The chain combines TRBV12-5 with TRBJ1-6. This CDR3 has 14 amino acids. The germline CDR1 and CDR2 sequences are LGHNT and FRNRAP. This chain's CDR3 is CASGSGITDSPLHF.